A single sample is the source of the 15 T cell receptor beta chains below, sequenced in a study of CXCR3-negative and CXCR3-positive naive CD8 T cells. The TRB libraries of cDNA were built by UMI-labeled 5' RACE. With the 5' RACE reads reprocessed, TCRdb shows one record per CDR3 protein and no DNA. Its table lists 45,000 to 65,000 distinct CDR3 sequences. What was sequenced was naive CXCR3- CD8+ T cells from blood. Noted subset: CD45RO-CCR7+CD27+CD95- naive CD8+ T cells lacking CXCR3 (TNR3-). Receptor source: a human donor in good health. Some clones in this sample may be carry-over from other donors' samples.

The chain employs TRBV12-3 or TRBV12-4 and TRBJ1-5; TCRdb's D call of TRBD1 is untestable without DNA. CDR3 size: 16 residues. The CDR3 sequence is CASSPGAGGNGQPQHF.

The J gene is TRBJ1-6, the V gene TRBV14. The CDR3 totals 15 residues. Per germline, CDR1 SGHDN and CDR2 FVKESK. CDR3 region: CASSQGLGINSPLHF.

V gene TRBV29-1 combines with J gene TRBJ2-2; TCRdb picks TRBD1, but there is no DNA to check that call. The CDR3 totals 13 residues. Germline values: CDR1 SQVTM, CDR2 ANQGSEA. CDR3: CSVATGHTGELFF.

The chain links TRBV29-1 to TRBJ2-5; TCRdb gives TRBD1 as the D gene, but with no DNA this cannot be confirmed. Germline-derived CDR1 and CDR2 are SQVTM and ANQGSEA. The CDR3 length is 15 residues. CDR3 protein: CSVPPGLRPKETQYF.

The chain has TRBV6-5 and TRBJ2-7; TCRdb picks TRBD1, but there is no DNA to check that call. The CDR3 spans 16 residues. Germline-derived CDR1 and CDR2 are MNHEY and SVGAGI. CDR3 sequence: CASSPPPGTATYEQYF.

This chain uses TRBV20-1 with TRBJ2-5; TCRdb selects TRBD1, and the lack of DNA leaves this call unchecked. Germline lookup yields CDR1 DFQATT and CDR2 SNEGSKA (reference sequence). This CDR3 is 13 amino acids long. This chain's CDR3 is CSAKVGAEETQYF.

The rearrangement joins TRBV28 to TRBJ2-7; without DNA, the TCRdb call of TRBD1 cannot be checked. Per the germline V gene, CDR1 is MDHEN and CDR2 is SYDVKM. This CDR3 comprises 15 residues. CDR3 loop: CASTPFRDSSYEQYF.

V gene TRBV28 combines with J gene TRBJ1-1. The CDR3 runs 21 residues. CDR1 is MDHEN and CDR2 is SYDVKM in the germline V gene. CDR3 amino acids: CASSFSPLGWGNDDENTEAFF.

CDR3 protein: CASTGLGGAAYNEQFF. The chain joins TRBV12-3 or TRBV12-4 to TRBJ2-1; the D call from TCRdb, TRBD2, cannot be confirmed without DNA. This CDR3 contains 16 residues.

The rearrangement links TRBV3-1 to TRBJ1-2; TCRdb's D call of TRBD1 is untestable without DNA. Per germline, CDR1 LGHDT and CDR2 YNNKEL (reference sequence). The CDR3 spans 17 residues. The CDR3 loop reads CASSQVIRGREDYGYTF.

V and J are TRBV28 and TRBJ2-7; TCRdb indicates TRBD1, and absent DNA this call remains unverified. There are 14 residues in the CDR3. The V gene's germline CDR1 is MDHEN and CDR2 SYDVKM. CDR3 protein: CASSPKSVPYEQYF.

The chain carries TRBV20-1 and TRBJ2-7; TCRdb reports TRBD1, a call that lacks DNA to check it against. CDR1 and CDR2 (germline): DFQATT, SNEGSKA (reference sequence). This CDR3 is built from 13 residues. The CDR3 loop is CSAREQGSYEQYF.

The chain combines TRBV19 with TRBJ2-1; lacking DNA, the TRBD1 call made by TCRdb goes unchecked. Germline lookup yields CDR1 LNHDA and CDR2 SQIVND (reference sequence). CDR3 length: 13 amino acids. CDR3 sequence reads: CASSHQGFNEQFF.

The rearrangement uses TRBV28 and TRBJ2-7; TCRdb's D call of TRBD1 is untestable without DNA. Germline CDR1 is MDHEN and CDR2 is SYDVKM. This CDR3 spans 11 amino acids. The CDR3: CAIRDSYEQYF.

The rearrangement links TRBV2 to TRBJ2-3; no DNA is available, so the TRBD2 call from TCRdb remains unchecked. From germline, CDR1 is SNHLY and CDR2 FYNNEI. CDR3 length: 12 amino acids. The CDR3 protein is CASNPPPDTQYF.